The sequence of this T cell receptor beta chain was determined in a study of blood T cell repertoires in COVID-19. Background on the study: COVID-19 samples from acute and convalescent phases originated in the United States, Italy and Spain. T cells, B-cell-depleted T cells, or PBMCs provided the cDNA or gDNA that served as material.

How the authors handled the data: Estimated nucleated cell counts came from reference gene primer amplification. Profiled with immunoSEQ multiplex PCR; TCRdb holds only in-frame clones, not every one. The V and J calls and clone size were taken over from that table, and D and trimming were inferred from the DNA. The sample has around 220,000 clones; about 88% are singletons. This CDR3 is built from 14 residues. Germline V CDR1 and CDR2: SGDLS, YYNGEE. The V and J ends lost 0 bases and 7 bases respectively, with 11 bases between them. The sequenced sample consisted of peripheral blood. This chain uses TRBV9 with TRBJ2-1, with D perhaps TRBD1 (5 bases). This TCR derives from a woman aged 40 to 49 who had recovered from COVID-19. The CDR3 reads CASSVDGRVNEQFF. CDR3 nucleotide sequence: TGTGCCAGCAGCGTAGACGGCAGGGTGAATGAGCAGTTCTTC.